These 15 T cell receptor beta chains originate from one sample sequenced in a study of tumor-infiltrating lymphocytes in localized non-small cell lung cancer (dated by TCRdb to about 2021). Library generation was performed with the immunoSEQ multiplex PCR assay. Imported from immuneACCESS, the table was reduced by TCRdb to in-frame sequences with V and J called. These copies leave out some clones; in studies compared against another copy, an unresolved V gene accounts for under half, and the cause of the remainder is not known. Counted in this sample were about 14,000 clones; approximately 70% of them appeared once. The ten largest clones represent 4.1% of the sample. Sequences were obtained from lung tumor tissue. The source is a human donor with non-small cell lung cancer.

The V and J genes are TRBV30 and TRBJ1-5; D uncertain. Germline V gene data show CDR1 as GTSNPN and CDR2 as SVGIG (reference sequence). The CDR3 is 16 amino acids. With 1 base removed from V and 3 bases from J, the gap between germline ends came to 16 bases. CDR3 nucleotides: TGTGCCTGGAGTGCCCCCGGGCGGTGGAACAATCAGCCCCAGCATTTT. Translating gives CAWSAPGRWNNQPQHF.

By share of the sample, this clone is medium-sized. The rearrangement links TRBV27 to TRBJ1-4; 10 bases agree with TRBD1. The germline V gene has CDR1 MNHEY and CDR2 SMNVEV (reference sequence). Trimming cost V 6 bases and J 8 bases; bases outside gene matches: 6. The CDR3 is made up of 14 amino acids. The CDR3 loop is CASRSTGGWEKLFF. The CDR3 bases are TGTGCCAGCAGGTCGACAGGGGGCTGGGAAAAACTGTTTTTT.

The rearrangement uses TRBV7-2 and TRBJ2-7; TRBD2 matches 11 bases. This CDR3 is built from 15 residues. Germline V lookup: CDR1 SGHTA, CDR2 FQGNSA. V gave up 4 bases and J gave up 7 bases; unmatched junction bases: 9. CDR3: CASSYLAGGPGEQYF. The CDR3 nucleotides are TGTGCCAGCAGCTACTTAGCGGGGGGGCCGGGTGAGCAGTACTTC.

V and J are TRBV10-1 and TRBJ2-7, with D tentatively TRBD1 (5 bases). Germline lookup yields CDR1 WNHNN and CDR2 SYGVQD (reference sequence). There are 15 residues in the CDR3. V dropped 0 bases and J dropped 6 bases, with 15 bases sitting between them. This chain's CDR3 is CASSESEDLGREQYF. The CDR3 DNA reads TGCGCCAGCAGTGAGTCAGAGGATCTGGGGCGCGAGCAGTACTTC.

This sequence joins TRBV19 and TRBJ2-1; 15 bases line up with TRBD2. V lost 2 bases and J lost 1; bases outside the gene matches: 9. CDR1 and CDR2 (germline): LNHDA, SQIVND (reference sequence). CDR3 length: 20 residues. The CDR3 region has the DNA TGTGCCAGTAGTATACACCTCCCGGGACTAGCGGGGGGTTCCTACAATGAGCAGTTCTTC. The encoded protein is CASSIHLPGLAGGSYNEQFF.

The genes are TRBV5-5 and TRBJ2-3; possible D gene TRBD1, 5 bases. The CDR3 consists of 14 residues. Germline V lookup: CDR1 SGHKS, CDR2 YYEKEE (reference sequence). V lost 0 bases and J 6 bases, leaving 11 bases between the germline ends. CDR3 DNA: TGTGCCAGCAGCTTGGCCTCAGGGTCCGATACGCAGTATTTT. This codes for CASSLASGSDTQYF.

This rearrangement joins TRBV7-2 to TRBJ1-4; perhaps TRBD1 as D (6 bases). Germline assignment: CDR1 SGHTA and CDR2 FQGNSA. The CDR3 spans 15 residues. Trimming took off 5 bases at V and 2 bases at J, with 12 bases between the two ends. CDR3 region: CASSAQGMTNEKLFF. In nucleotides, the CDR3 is TGTGCCAGCAGCGCACAGGGTATGACTAATGAAAAACTGTTTTTT.

This CDR3 is CSAGQPEKLFF. The CDR3 DNA sequence: TGCAGCGCCGGACAGCCTGAAAAACTGTTTTTT. The gene calls are TRBV29-1 and TRBJ1-4; perhaps TRBD1 as D (6 bases). Trimming removed 7 bases from V and 7 bases from J, with 10 bases in between. The CDR3 has 11 residues. Germline-derived CDR1 and CDR2 are SQVTM and ANQGSEA.

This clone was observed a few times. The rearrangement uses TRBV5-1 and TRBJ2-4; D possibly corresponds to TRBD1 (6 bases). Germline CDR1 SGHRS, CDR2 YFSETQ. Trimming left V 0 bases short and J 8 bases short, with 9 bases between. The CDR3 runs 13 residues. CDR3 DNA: TGCGCCAGCAGCTTGGAACAGGGTTACATTCAGTACTTC. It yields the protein CASSLEQGYIQYF. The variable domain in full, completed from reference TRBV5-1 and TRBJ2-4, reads KAGVTQTPRYLIKTRGQQVTLSCSPISGHRSVSWYQQTPGQGLQFLFEYFSETQRNKGNFPGRFSGRQFSNSRSEMNVSTLELGDSALYLCASSLEQGYIQYFGAGTRLSVL.

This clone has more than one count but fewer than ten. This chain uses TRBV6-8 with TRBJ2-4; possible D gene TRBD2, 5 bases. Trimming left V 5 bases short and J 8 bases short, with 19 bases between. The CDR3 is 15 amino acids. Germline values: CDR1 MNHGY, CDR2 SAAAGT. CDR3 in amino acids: CASSPRTGVLDIQYF. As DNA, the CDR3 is TGTGCCAGCAGTCCACGGACTGGGGTGCTTGACATTCAGTACTTC.

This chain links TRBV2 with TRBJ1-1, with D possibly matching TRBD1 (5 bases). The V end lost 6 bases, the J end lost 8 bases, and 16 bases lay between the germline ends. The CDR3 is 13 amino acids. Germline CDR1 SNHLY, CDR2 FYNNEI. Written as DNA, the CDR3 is TGTGCCAGCAGGGACCGGGACGCCAGAGAAGCTTTCTTT. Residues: CASRDRDAREAFF. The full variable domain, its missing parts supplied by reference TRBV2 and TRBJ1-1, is EPEVTQTPSHQVTQMGQEVILRCVPISNHLYFYWYRQILGQKVEFLVSFYNNEISEKSEIFDDQFSVERPDGSNFTLKIRSTKLEDSAMYFCASRDRDAREAFFGQGTRLTVV.

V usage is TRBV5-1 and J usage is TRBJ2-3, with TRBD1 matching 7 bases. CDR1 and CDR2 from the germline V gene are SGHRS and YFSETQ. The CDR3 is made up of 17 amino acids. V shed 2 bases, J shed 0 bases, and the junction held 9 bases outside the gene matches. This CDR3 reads CASSFTTGATSTDTQYF. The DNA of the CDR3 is TGCGCCAGCAGCTTCACCACAGGGGCTACTAGCACAGATACGCAGTATTTT.

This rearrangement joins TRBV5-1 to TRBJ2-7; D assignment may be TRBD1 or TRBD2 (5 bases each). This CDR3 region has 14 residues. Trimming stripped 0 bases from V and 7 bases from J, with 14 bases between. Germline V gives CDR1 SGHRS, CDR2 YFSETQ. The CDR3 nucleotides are TGCGCCAGCAGCTTGGACGGGACCCAATTAGAGCAGTACTTC. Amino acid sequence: CASSLDGTQLEQYF.

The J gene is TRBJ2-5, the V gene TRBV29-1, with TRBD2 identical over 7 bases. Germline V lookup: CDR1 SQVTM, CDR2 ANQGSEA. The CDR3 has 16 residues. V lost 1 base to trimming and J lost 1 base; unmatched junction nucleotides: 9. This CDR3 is CSVEGPGGVGQETQYF. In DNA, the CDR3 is TGCAGCGTTGAAGGGCCTGGGGGGGTTGGCCAAGAGACCCAGTACTTC. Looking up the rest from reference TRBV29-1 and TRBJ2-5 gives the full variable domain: SAVISQKPSRDICQRGTSLTIQCQVDSQVTMMFWYRQQPGQSLTLIATANQGSEATYESGFVIDKFPISRPNLTFSTLTVSNMSPEDSSIYLCSVEGPGGVGQETQYFGPGTRLLVL.

This CDR3 reads CASSDNAGRPYEQYF. The CDR3 DNA sequence: TGTGCCAGCAGCGACAACGCGGGCAGACCCTACGAGCAGTACTTC. The chain joins TRBV7-9 to TRBJ2-7; tentative D call: TRBD2 (5 bases). V lost 5 bases to trimming and J lost 2 bases, with 16 bases between them. The CDR3 is 15 residues long. Germline values: CDR1 SEHNR, CDR2 FQNEAQ (reference sequence).